These T cell receptor beta chains were read from a single sample in a study of shared clonotypes between healthy human individuals. Sequenced by immunoSEQ multiplex PCR; TCRdb stores in-frame clones only, minus some. Among about 1.5 million clones, under 99% were seen once, and the ten largest hold approximately 0.45%. Sample: naive CD4+ T cells sorted from blood. All receptors derive from a man aged 25-40 years in good health. The CDR3 runs from the conserved cysteine through the conserved F or W. D genes are given only for firm matches. A clone size is listed for some rows: how often the clone was seen (once, few, many), or a class if it is expanded.

v_call: TRBV7-9; d_call: TRBD2; cdr3_length: 17; clone_size: NA; j_call: TRBJ2-2; cdr3_nt: TGTGCCAGCAGCTGGACTAGCGGGAGTCGGTACACCGGGGAGCTGTTTTTT; cdr3_aa: CASSWTSGSRYTGELFF
v_call: TRBV28; d_call: NA; cdr3_length: 13; clone_size: NA; j_call: TRBJ1-2; cdr3_nt: TGTGCCAGCAGTTTCAACGAGAACTATGGCTACACCTTC; cdr3_aa: CASSFNENYGYTF
v_call: TRBV28; d_call: TRBD1; cdr3_length: 15; clone_size: once; j_call: TRBJ2-3; cdr3_nt: TGTGCCAGCAGCCTCACAGGGGGAAGCACAGATACGCAGTATTTT; cdr3_aa: CASSLTGGSTDTQYF
v_call: TRBV10-3; d_call: NA; cdr3_length: 11; clone_size: NA; j_call: TRBJ1-5; cdr3_nt: TGTGCCACCGGGGGCGACCAGCCCCAGCATTTT; cdr3_aa: CATGGDQPQHF
v_call: TRBV7-8; d_call: NA; cdr3_length: 15; clone_size: NA; j_call: TRBJ1-1; cdr3_nt: TGTGCCAGCAGCTCCCGACCAAGGGTGAACACTGAAGCTTTCTTT; cdr3_aa: CASSSRPRVNTEAFF
v_call: TRBV19; d_call: NA; cdr3_length: 12; clone_size: NA; j_call: TRBJ1-2; cdr3_nt: TGTGCCAGTAGTGTTATGGCGGGGGGCTACACCTTC; cdr3_aa: CASSVMAGGYTF
v_call: TRBV25-1; d_call: NA; cdr3_length: 15; clone_size: once; j_call: TRBJ1-1; cdr3_nt: TGTGCCAGCAGTAGCCCAGGGCGGGAGAACACTGAAGCTTTCTTT; cdr3_aa: CASSSPGRENTEAFF
v_call: TRBV5-1; d_call: NA; cdr3_length: 14; clone_size: NA; j_call: TRBJ2-5; cdr3_nt: TGCGCCAGCAACCTACAGAACTTTCAAGAGACCCAGTACTTC; cdr3_aa: CASNLQNFQETQYF
v_call: TRBV19; d_call: TRBD1; cdr3_length: 13; clone_size: NA; j_call: TRBJ2-1; cdr3_nt: TGTGCCAGTAAGGGGACAGATTACAATGAGCAGTTCTTC; cdr3_aa: CASKGTDYNEQFF
v_call: TRBV13; d_call: NA; cdr3_length: 20; clone_size: NA; j_call: TRBJ2-2; cdr3_nt: TGTGCCAGCAGCCTAGAGACACATTTCGGGCTCGTCCCCGTCACCGGGGAGCTGTTTTTT; cdr3_aa: CASSLETHFGLVPVTGELFF
v_call: TRBV19; d_call: NA; cdr3_length: 13; clone_size: once; j_call: TRBJ2-1; cdr3_nt: TGTGCCAGTAGTCCAGGGTGGGGCGATGAGCAGTTCTTC; cdr3_aa: CASSPGWGDEQFF
v_call: TRBV9; d_call: NA; cdr3_length: 16; clone_size: NA; j_call: TRBJ1-1; cdr3_nt: TGTGCCAGCAGCGCAGCTCACCCGGGCGCCGGGGGGGGAGCTTTCTTT; cdr3_aa: CASSAAHPGAGGGAFF
v_call: TRBV5-1; d_call: NA; cdr3_length: 14; clone_size: NA; j_call: TRBJ2-6; cdr3_nt: TGCGCCAGCAGCGCCGTCTCTGGGGCCAACGTCCTGACTTTC; cdr3_aa: CASSAVSGANVLTF
v_call: TRBV5-1; d_call: NA; cdr3_length: 14; clone_size: NA; j_call: TRBJ2-5; cdr3_nt: TGCGCCAGCAGCTTGGTGCAGACCCAACAGACCCAGTACTTC; cdr3_aa: CASSLVQTQQTQYF
v_call: TRBV6-4; d_call: TRBD2; cdr3_length: 15; clone_size: NA; j_call: TRBJ2-1; cdr3_nt: TGTGCCAGCAGACGGACTAGCGGGAGTTACAATGAGCAGTTCTTC; cdr3_aa: CASRRTSGSYNEQFF
v_call: TRBV6-1; d_call: NA; cdr3_length: 12; clone_size: NA; j_call: TRBJ2-2; cdr3_nt: TGTGCCAGCAGTGATGGTACCGGGGAGCTGTTTTTT; cdr3_aa: CASSDGTGELFF
v_call: TRBV18; d_call: TRBD2; cdr3_length: 16; clone_size: NA; j_call: TRBJ2-3; cdr3_nt: TGTGCCAGCTCACCACTAGCGGGGAGTATAGCAGATACGCAGTATTTT; cdr3_aa: CASSPLAGSIADTQYF
v_call: TRBV6-5; d_call: TRBD1; cdr3_length: 14; clone_size: NA; j_call: TRBJ1-1; cdr3_nt: TGTGCCAGCAGTCCGACAGGGAGAATCACTGAAGCTTTCTTT; cdr3_aa: CASSPTGRITEAFF
v_call: TRBV7-6; d_call: TRBD1; cdr3_length: 17; clone_size: NA; j_call: TRBJ2-3; cdr3_nt: TGTGCCAGCAGCTCCCAACAGGGGTCATACAGCACAGATACGCAGTATTTT; cdr3_aa: CASSSQQGSYSTDTQYF
v_call: TRBV2; d_call: NA; cdr3_length: 15; clone_size: NA; j_call: TRBJ2-6; cdr3_nt: TGTGCCAGCAGTGAGTGGGGGGCTGGGGCCAACGTCCTGACTTTC; cdr3_aa: CASSEWGAGANVLTF
v_call: TRBV5-1; d_call: NA; cdr3_length: 13; clone_size: NA; j_call: TRBJ2-5; cdr3_nt: TGCGCCAGCAGCAAGGGACAACAAGAGACCCAGTACTTC; cdr3_aa: CASSKGQQETQYF
v_call: TRBV19; d_call: NA; cdr3_length: 14; clone_size: NA; j_call: TRBJ1-1; cdr3_nt: TGTGCCAGTAGTGCCCCTTCTTTTGGCACTGAAGCTTTCTTT; cdr3_aa: CASSAPSFGTEAFF
v_call: TRBV5-4; d_call: NA; cdr3_length: 13; clone_size: NA; j_call: TRBJ2-7; cdr3_nt: TGTGCCAGCAGTCAAAAAAACTCCTACGAGCAGTACTTC; cdr3_aa: CASSQKNSYEQYF
v_call: TRBV30; d_call: NA; cdr3_length: 14; clone_size: NA; j_call: TRBJ2-4; cdr3_nt: TGTGCCTGGAGTGTAGGTGGGAGCAAAAACATTCAGTACTTC; cdr3_aa: CAWSVGGSKNIQYF
v_call: TRBV12-2; d_call: NA; cdr3_length: 12; clone_size: NA; j_call: TRBJ2-1; cdr3_nt: TGTGCAAGTCGCTTTGGTAACAATGAGCAGTTCTTC; cdr3_aa: CASRFGNNEQFF
v_call: TRBV29-1; d_call: NA; cdr3_length: 14; clone_size: NA; j_call: TRBJ2-5; cdr3_nt: TGCAGCGCCTTACCGAACCGCGGCCAAGAGACCCAGTACTTC; cdr3_aa: CSALPNRGQETQYF
v_call: TRBV11-3; d_call: TRBD2; cdr3_length: 16; clone_size: NA; j_call: TRBJ2-1; cdr3_nt: TGTGCCAGCAGCTCACAAACTAGCGGGAACTACAATGAGCAGTTCTTC; cdr3_aa: CASSSQTSGNYNEQFF
v_call: TRBV13; d_call: NA; cdr3_length: 19; clone_size: NA; j_call: TRBJ2-2; cdr3_nt: TGTGCCAGCAGCTTATGGCTTGCGGGCAGGGAGGACGGAGCCGGGGAGCTGTTTTTT; cdr3_aa: CASSLWLAGREDGAGELFF
v_call: TRBV5-4; d_call: NA; cdr3_length: 13; clone_size: NA; j_call: TRBJ2-7; cdr3_nt: TGTGCCAGCAGCTTGGGGGACGTCTACGAGCAGTACTTC; cdr3_aa: CASSLGDVYEQYF